This T cell receptor (beta chain) was captured by sequencing in a study of CD8 T cells in ankylosing spondylitis. Study-wide points: Seemingly distinctive of ankylosing spondylitis blood was a TCR beta motif formed by eight highly homologous variants. Significant enrichment of disease-linked clones was reportedly seen in matched ankylosing spondylitis synovial fluid. Disease-linked clones were CD8+ and relatively rare in peripheral blood.

Germline CDR1 reads KGHDR; CDR2 reads SFDVKD. This CDR3 contains 14 residues. V shed 2 bases and J shed 5 bases, with 11 bases lying between them. Quantitative barcoded 5'-RACE was used to prepare TCR beta libraries. TCRdb reprocessed the 5' RACE reads via MiXCR and lists one record per CDR3 protein. The sample has 250,000 to 300,000 distinct CDR3 sequences, 20% seen once. This clonotype has a handful of counts. Its antigen is as yet unknown. Sequencing was carried out using blood, either unsorted or a sorted T cell fraction (not recorded which). This receptor was taken from a male donor with ankylosing spondylitis or in good health (not recorded which). The rearrangement links TRBV24-1 to TRBJ2-5; the D call may be TRBD1 or TRBD2 (5 bases each). In DNA, the CDR3 is TGTGCCACCAGTGATTCGGGGCCTTGGGAGACCCAGTACTTC. It is translated as CATSDSGPWETQYF.